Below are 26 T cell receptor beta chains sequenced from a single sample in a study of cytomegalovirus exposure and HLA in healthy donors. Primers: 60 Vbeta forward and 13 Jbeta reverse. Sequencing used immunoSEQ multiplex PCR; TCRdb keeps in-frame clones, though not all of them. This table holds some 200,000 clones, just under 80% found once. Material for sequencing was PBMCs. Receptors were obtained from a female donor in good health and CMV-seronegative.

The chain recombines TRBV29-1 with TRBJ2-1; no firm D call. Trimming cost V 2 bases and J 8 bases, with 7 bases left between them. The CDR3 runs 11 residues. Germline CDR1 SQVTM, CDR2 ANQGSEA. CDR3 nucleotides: TGCAGCGTTGAATTCCAGGATGAGCAGTTCTTC. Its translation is CSVEFQDEQFF.

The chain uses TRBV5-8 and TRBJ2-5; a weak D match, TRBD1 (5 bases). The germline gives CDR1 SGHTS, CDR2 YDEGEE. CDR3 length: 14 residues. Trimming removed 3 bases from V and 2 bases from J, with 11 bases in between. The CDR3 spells CASSSQGWQETQYF. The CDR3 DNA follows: TGTGCCAGCAGCTCTCAGGGTTGGCAAGAGACCCAGTACTTC.

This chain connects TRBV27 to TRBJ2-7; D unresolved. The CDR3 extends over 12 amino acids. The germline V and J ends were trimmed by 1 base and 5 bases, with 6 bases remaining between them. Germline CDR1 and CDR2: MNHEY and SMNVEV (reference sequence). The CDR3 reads CASSLYGNEQYF. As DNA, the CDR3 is TGTGCCAGCAGTTTATATGGCAACGAGCAGTACTTC.

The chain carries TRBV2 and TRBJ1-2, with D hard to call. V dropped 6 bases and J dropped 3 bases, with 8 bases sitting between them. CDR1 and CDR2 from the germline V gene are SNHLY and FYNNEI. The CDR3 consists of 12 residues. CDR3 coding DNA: TGTGCCAGCAGCCTCCGGGACTATGGCTACACCTTC. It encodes CASSLRDYGYTF. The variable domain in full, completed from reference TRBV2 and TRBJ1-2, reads EPEVTQTPSHQVTQMGQEVILRCVPISNHLYFYWYRQILGQKVEFLVSFYNNEISEKSEIFDDQFSVERPDGSNFTLKIRSTKLEDSAMYFCASSLRDYGYTFGSGTRLTVV.

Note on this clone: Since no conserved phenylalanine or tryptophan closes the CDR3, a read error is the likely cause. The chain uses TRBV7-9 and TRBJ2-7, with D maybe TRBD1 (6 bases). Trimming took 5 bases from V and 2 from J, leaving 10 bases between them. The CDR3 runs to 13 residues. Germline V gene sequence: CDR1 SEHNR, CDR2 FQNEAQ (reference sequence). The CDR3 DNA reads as TGTGCCAGCAGCCCGGACAGTACCTACGAGCAGTACCTC. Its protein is CASSPDSTYEQYL.

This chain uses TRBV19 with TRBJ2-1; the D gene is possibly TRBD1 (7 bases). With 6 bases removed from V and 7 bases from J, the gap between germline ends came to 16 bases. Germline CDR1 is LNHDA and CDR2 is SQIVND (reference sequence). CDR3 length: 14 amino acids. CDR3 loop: CASSIRGVANEQFF. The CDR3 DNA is TGTGCCAGTAGCATCAGGGGGGTTGCGAATGAGCAGTTCTTC.

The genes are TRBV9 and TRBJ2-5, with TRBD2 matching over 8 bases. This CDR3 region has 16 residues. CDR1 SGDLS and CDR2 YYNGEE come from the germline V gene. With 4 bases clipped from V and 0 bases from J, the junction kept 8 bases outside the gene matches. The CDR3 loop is CASSPQVAGYQETQYF. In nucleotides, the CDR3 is TGTGCCAGCAGCCCCCAGGTAGCGGGATACCAAGAGACCCAGTACTTC.

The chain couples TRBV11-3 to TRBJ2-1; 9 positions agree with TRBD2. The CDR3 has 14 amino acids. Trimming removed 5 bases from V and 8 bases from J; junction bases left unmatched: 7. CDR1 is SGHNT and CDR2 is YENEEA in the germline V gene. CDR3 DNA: TGTGCCAGCAGCGTCAGCGGGGGGTACGATGAGCAGTTCTTC. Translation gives CASSVSGGYDEQFF. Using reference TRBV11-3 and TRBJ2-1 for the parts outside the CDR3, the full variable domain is EAGVVQSPRYKIIEKKQPVAFWCNPISGHNTLYWYLQNLGQGPELLIRYENEEAVDDSQLPKDRFSAERLKGVDSTLKIQPAELGDSAVYLCASSVSGGYDEQFFGPGTRLTVL.

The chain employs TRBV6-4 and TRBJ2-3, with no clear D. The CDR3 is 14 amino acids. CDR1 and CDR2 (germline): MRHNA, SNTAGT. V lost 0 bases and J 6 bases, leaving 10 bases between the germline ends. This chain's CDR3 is CASSDSLESDTQYF. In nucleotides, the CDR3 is TGTGCCAGCAGTGACTCTTTAGAGTCGGATACGCAGTATTTT.

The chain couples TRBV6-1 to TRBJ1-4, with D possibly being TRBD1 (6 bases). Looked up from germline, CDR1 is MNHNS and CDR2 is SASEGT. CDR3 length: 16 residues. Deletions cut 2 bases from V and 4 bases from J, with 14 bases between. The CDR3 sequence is CASSERNDRSNEKLFF. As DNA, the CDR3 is TGTGCCAGCAGTGAAAGGAACGACAGGAGTAATGAAAAACTGTTTTTT.

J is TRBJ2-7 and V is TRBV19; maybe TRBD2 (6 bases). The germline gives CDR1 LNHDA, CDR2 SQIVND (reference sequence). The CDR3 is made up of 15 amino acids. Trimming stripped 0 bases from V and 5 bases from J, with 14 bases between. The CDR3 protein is CASSIDGGSSNEQYF. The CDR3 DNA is TGTGCCAGTAGTATAGACGGGGGTAGCTCTAACGAGCAGTACTTC.

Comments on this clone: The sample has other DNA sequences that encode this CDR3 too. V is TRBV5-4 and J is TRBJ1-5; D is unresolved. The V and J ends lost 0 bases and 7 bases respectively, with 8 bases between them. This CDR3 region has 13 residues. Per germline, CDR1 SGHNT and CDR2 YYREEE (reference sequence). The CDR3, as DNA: TGTGCCAGCAGCTTGGGGGCGGGCCAGCCCCAGCATTTT. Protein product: CASSLGAGQPQHF.

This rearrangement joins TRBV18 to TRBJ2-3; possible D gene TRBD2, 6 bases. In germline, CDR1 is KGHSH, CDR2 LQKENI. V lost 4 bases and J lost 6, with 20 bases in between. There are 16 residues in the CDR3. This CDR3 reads CASSRDRGGSGDTQYF. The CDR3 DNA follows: TGTGCCAGCTCACGGGACCGAGGAGGGAGTGGGGATACGCAGTATTTT.

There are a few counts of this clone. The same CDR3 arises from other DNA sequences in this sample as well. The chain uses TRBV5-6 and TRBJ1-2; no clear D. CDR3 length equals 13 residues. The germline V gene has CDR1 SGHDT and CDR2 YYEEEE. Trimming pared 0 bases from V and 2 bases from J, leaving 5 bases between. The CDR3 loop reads CASSLGQNYGYTF. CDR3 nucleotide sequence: TGTGCCAGCAGCTTGGGACAAAACTATGGCTACACCTTC.

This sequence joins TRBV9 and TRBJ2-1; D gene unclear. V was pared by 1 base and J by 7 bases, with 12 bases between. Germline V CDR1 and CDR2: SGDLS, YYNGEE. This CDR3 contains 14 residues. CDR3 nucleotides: TGTGCCAGCAGCGTAAGTCTAGACCGTAATGAGCAGTTCTTC. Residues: CASSVSLDRNEQFF.

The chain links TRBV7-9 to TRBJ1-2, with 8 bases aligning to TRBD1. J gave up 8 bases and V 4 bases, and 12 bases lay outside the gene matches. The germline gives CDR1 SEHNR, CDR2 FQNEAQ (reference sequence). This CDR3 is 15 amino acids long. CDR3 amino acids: CASSSTPGQGLGYTF. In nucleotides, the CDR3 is TGTGCCAGCAGCTCCACCCCCGGACAGGGCTTAGGCTACACCTTC.

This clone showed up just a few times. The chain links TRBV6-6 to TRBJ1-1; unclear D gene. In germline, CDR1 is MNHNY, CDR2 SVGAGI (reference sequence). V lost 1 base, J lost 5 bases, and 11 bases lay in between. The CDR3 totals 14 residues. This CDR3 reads CASSYYGRGTEAFF. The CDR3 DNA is TGTGCCAGCAGTTACTATGGCAGAGGGACTGAAGCTTTCTTT.

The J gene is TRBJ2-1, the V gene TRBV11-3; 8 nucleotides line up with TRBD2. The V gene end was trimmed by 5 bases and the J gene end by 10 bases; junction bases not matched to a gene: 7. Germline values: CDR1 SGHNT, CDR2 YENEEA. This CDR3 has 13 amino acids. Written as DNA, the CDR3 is TGTGCCAGCAGCCCCGCAGTAGCGGGAGAGCAGTTCTTC. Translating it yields CASSPAVAGEQFF. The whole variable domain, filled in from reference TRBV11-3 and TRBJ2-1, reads EAGVVQSPRYKIIEKKQPVAFWCNPISGHNTLYWYLQNLGQGPELLIRYENEEAVDDSQLPKDRFSAERLKGVDSTLKIQPAELGDSAVYLCASSPAVAGEQFFGPGTRLTVL.

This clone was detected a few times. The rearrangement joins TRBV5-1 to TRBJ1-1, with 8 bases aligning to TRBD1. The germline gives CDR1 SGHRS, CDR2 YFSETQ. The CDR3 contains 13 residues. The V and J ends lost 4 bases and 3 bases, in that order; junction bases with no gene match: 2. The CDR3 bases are TGCGCCAGCAGCCTGACAGGGGACACTGAAGCTTTCTTT. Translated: CASSLTGDTEAFF.

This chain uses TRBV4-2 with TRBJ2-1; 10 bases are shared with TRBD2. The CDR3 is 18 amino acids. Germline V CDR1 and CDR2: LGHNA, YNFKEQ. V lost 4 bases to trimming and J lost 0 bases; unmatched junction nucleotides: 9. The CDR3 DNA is TGTGCCAGCAGCCTTACCCCCAGCGGGGGGGCCTCCTACAATGAGCAGTTCTTC. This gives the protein CASSLTPSGGASYNEQFF.

This chain's CDR3 is CASSIEGRGTDTQYF. The CDR3 bases are TGTGCCAGCAGCATAGAGGGCAGAGGGACAGATACGCAGTATTTT. The chain combines TRBV6-5 with TRBJ2-3; perhaps TRBD2 as D (5 bases). CDR3 length: 15 amino acids. The V end lost 6 bases, the J end lost 3 bases, and 16 bases lay between the germline ends. Germline V CDR1 and CDR2: MNHEY, SVGAGI.

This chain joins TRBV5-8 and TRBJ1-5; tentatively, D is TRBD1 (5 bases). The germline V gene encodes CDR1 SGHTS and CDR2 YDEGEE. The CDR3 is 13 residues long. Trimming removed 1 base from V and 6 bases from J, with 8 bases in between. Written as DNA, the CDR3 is TGTGCCAGCAGCTTGCAAGGGGCTCAGCCCCAGCATTTT. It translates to CASSLQGAQPQHF.

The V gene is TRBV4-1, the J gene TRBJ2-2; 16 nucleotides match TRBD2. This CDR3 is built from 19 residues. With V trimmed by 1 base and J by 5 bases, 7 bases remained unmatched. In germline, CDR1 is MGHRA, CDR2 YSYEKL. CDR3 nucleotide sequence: TGCGCCAGCAGCCAAGCCGGGACTAGCGGGGGGGCGGGAACCGGGGAGCTGTTTTTT. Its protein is CASSQAGTSGGAGTGELFF.

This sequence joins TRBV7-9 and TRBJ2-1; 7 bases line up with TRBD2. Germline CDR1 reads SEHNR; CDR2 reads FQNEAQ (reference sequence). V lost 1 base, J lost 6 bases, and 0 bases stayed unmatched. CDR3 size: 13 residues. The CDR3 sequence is CASSLGGGNEQFF. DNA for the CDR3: TGTGCCAGCAGCTTAGGGGGGGGCAATGAGCAGTTCTTC. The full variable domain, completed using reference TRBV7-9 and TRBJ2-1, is DTGVSQNPRHKITKRGQNVTFRCDPISEHNRLYWYRQTLGQGPEFLTYFQNEAQLEKSRLLSDRFSAERPKGSFSTLEIQRTEQGDSAMYLCASSLGGGNEQFFGPGTRLTVL.

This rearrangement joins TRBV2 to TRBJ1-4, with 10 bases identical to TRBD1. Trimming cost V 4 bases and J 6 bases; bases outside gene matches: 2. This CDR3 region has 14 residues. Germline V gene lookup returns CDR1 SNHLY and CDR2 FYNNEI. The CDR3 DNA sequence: TGTGCCAGCAGTGGGACAGGGGGAGATGAAAAACTGTTTTTT. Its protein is CASSGTGGDEKLFF.

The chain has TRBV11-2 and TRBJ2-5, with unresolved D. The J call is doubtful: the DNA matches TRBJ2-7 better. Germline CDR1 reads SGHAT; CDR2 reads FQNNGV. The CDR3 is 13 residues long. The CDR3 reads CASSLVRSYEQYF. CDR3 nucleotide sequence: TGTGCCAGCAGCTTAGTTCGCTCCTACGAGCAGTACTTC.